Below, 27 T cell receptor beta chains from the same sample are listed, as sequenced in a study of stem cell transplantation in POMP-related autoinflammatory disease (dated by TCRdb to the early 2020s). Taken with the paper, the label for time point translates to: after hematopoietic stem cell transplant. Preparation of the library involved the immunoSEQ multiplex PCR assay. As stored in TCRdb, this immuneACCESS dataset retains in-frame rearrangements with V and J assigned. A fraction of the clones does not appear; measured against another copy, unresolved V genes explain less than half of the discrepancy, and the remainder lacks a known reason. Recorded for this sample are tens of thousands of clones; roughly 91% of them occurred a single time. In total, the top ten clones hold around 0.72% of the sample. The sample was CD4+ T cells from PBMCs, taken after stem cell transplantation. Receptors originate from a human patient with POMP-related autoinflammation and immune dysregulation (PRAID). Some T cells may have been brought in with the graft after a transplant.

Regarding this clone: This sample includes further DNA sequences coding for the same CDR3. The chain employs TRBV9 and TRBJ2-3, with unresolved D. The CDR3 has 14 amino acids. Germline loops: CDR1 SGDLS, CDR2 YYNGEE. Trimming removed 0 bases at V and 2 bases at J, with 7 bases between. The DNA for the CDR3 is TGTGCCAGCAGCGTAGGCGGAATCACAGATACGCAGTATTTT. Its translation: CASSVGGITDTQYF.

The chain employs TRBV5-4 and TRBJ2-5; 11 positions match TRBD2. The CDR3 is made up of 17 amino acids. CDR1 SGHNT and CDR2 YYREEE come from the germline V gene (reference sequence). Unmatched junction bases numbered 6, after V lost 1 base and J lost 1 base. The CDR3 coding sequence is TGTGCCAGCAGCTTGACCCCGGGACTAGCGGTCCAAGAGACCCAGTACTTC. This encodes CASSLTPGLAVQETQYF.

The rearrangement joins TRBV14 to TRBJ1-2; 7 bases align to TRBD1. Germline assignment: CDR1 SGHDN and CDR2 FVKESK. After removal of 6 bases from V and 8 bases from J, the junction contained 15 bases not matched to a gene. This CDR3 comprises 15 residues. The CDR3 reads CASSPTGRSSDGYTF. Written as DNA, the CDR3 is TGTGCCAGCAGTCCGACAGGGAGGTCGAGCGACGGCTACACCTTC.

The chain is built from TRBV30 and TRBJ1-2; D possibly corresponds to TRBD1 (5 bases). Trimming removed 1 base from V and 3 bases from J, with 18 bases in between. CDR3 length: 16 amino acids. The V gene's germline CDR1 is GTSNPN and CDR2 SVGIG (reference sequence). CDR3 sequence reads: CAWSAATDRLHYGYTF. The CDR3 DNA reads TGTGCCTGGAGTGCCGCCACCGACAGACTTCACTATGGCTACACCTTC. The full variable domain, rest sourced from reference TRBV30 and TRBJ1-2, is SQTIHQWPATLVQPVGSPLSLECTVEGTSNPNLYWYRQAAGRGLQLLFYSVGIGQISSEVPQNLSASRPQDRQFILSSKKLLLSDSGFYLCAWSAATDRLHYGYTFGSGTRLTVV.

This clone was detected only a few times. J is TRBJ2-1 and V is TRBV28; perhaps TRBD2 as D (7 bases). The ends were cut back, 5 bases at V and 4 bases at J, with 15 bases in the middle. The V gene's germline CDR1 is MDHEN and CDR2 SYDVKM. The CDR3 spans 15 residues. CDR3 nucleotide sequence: TGTGCCAGCAGTGACACAGGGAGGGAGTACAATGAGCAGTTCTTC. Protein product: CASSDTGREYNEQFF.

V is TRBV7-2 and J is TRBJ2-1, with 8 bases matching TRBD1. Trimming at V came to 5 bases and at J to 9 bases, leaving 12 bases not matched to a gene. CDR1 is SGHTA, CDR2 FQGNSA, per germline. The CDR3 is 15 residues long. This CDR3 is CASSPRGHRGTEQFF. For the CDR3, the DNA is TGTGCCAGCAGCCCCAGAGGCCACAGGGGGACTGAGCAGTTCTTC.

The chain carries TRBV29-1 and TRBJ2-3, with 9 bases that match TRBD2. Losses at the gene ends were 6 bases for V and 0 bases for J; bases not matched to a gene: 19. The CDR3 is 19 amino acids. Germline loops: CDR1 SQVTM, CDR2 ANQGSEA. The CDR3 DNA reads TGCAGCGTGTCCGGGACTAGCCGTAGTCTTAACCCTAGCACAGATACGCAGTATTTT. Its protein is CSVSGTSRSLNPSTDTQYF.

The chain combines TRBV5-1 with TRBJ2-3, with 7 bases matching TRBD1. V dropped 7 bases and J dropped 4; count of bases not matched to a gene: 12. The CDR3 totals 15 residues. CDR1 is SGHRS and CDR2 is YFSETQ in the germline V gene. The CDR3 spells CASGIQGLPSDTQYF. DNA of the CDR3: TGCGCCAGCGGGATACAGGGGCTCCCCTCAGATACGCAGTATTTT.

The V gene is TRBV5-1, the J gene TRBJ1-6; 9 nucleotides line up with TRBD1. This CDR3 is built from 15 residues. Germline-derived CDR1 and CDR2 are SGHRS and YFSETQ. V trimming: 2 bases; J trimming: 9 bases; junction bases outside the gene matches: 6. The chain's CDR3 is CASSFLGQGGSPLHF. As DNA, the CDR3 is TGCGCCAGCAGCTTTTTGGGACAGGGAGGTTCACCCCTCCACTTT.

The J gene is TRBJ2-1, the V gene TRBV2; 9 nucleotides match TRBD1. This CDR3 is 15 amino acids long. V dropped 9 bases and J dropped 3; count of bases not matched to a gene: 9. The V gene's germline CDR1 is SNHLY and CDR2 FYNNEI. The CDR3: CASENGTGIYNEQFF. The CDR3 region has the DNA TGTGCCAGTGAAAACGGGACAGGGATCTACAATGAGCAGTTCTTC.

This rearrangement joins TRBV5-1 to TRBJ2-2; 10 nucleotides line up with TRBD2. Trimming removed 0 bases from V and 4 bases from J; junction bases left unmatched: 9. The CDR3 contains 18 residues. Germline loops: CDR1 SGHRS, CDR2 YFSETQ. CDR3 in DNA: TGCGCCAGCAGCTTGGGGGTGAGCGGGAGGGCCGCCACCGGGGAGCTGTTTTTT. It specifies CASSLGVSGRAATGELFF.

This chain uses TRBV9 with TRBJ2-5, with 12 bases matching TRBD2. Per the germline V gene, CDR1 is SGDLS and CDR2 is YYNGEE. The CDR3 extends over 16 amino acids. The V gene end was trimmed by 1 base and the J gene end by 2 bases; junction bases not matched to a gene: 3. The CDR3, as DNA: TGTGCCAGCAGCGTAACACTAGCGGGGGGACAAGAGACCCAGTACTTC. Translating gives CASSVTLAGGQETQYF.

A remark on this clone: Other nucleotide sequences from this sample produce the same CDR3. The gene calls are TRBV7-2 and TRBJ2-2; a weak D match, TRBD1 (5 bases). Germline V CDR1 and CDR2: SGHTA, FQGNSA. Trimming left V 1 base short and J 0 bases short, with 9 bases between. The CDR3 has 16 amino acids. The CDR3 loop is CASSLVWGANTGELFF. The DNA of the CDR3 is TGTGCCAGCAGCTTAGTTTGGGGCGCGAACACCGGGGAGCTGTTTTTT. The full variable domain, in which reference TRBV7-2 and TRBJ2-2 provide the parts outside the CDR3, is GAGVSQSPSNKVTEKGKDVELRCDPISGHTALYWYRQSLGQGLEFLIYFQGNSAPDKSGLPSDRFSAERTGGSVSTLTIQRTQQEDSAVYLCASSLVWGANTGELFFGEGSRLTVL.

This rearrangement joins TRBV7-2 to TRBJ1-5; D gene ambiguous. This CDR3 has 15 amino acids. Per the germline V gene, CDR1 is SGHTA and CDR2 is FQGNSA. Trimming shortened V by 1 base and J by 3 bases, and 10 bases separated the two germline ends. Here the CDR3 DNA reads TGTGCCAGCAGCTTAGAGTCTGAATTCAATCAGCCCCAGCATTTT. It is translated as CASSLESEFNQPQHF.

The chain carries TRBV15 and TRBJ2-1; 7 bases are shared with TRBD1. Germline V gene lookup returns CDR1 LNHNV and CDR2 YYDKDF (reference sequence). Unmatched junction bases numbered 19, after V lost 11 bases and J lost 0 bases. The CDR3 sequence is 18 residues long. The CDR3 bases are TGTGCCGTATCAGAACCGGGACAGTCCCTCAGCTCCTACAATGAGCAGTTCTTC. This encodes CAVSEPGQSLSSYNEQFF.

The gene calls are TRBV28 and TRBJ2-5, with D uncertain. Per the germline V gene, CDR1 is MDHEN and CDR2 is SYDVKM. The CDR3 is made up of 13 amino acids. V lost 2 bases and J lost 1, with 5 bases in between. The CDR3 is CASSLDLQETQYF. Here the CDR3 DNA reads TGTGCCAGCAGTTTAGATCTCCAAGAGACCCAGTACTTC.

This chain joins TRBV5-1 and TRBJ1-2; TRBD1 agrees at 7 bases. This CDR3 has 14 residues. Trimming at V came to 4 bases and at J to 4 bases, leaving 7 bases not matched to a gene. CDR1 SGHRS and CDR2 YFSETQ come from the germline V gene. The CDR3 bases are TGCGCCAGCAGCCCAGGGGGGGAGCCCTATGGCTACACCTTC. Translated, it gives CASSPGGEPYGYTF.

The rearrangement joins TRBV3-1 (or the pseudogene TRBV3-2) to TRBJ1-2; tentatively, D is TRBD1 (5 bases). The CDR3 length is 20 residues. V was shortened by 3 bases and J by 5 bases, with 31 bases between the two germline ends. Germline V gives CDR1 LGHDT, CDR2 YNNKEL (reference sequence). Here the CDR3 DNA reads TGTGCCAGCAGCCAGTTCCGGGGCCGGGCCCTAAAATGGGGCCAATATGGCTACACCTTC. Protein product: CASSQFRGRALKWGQYGYTF.

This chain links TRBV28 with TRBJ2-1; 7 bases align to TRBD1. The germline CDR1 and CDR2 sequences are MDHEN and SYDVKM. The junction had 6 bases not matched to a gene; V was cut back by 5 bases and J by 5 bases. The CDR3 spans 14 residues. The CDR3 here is CASSTGAGHNEQFF. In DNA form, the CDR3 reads TGTGCCAGCAGTACAGGGGCTGGTCACAATGAGCAGTTCTTC.

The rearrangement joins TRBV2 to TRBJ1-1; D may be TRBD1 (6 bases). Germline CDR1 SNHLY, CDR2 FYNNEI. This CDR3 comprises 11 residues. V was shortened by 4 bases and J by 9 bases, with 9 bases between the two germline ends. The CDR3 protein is CASSVTGKAFF. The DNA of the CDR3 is TGTGCCAGCAGTGTCACAGGGAAAGCTTTCTTT.

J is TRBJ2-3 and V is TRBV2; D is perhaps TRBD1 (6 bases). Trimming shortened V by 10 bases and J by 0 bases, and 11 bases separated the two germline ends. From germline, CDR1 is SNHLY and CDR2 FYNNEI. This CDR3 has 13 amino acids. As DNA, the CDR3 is TGTGCCATAAGACAGGTTAGCACAGATACGCAGTATTTT. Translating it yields CAIRQVSTDTQYF.

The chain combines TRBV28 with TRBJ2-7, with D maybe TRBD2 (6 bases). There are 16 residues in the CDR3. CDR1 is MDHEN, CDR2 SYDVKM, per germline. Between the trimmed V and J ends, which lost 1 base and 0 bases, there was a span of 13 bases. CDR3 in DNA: TGTGCCAGCAGTTTATTTGGGGGGACGGCCTCCTACGAGCAGTACTTC. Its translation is CASSLFGGTASYEQYF. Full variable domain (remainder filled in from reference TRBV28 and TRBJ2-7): DVKVTQSSRYLVKRTGEKVFLECVQDMDHENMFWYRQDPGLGLRLIYFSYDVKMKEKGDIPEGYSVSREKKERFSLILESASTNQTSMYLCASSLFGGTASYEQYFGPGTRLTVT.

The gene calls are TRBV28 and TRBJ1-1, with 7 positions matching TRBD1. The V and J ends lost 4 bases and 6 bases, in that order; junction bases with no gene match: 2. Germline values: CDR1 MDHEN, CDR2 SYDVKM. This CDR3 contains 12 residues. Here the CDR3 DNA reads TGTGCCAGCAGTTGGCAGGGGGCTGAAGCTTTCTTT. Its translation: CASSWQGAEAFF.

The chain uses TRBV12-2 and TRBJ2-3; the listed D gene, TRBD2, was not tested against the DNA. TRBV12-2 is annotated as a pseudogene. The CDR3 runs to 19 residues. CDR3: CASRSRAGTSGRATDTQYF. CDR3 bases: TGTGCAAGTCGCTCGAGGGCCGGGACTAGCGGGAGGGCCACAGATACGCAGTATTTT.

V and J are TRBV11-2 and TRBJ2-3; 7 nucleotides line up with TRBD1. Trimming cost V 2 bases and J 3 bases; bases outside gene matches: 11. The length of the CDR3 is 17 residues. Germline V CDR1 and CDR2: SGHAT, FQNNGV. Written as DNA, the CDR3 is TGTGCCAGCAGCTTAAGGATGACAGGGAGTCGGACAGATACGCAGTATTTT. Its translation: CASSLRMTGSRTDTQYF.

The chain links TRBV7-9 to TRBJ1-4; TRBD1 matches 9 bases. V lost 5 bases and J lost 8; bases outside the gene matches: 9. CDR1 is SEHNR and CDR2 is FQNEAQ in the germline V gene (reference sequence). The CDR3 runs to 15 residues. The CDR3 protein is CASSPTGGAWEKLFF. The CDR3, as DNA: TGTGCCAGCAGCCCAACAGGGGGCGCATGGGAAAAACTGTTTTTT.

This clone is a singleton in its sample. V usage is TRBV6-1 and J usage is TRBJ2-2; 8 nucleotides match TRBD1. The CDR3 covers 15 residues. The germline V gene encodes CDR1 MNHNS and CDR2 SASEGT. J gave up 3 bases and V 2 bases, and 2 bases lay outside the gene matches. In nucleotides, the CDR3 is TGTGCCAGCAGTGAAAACAGGGGGGACACCGGGGAGCTGTTTTTT. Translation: CASSENRGDTGELFF.